This T cell receptor (beta chain) originates from a study of Graves' ophthalmopathy and Graves' hyperthyroidism. The overall study: The blood sample was drawn at first diagnosis and before any treatment.

Study results and limitations: The model predicted ophthalmopathy progression with roughly 70% sensitivity and approximately 72% specificity.

RNA transcripts were the source from which TCR beta CDR3 regions were amplified. RT-PCR was first run with HTBI primers, then multiplex PCR in a second round. Using its own MiXCR run on the multiplex PCR reads, TCRdb lists one record per CDR3 protein. Among almost 750,000 distinct CDR3 sequences listed, about 44% were seen once. The table lists this clonotype with many counts. What it recognizes is unknown. A junction boundary mismatches the germline segment, possibly from a read error. Moderately to severely active ophthalmopathy under 3 months, CAS at least 3, NOSPECS at least 4. It was on clinical symptoms, serum thyroxine, TRAb, thyroid ultrasound and orbital computed tomography that diagnosis relied. The specimen was peripheral blood. The clonotype was recovered from an adult man with Graves' ophthalmopathy.

The CDR3 region has the DNA TGTGCCAGCAGCCAAGACAGGAACACCGGGGAGCTGTTTTTT. Translating gives CASSQDRNTGELFF. This chain connects TRBV4-3 to TRBJ2-2, with TRBD1 as a possible D gene (5 bases). This CDR3 spans 14 amino acids. CDR1 LGHNA and CDR2 YSLEER come from the germline V gene.